The clone carrying this T cell receptor beta chain was observed many times. Its antigen is still unknown. These data belong to a study of CD8+CD57+ T cells in acquired aplastic anemia. In the study overall: Sorting CD4+ and CD8+ cells gave DNA averaging about 2.9 ug.

The V gene's germline CDR1 is SGHAT and CDR2 FQNNGV. The trim removed 5 bases at V and 7 bases at J, leaving 12 bases unmatched. This CDR3 comprises 15 residues. Study-level results: Around 30 sequences, all CD8+ CDR3, were shared between patients and controls.

Genomic DNA acted as the template from which TCR beta VDJ combination and CDR3 sequence profiling were carried out. TCRdb re-called the reads through MiXCR, storing one row per CDR3 protein. The sample lists hundreds of thousands of distinct CDR3 sequences, approximately 33% occurring once. CD8+CD57+ cell expansion, shown by flow cytometry, had occurred in the patients selected for sequencing. Severe acquired aplastic anemia affected all patients. Blood samples were obtained from patients who had received no prior therapy. This chain joins TRBV11-2 and TRBJ2-7, with 9 positions matching TRBD2. The sequenced sample consisted of sorted CD4+, CD8+, or CD8+CD57+ T cells (not recorded which) from PBMCs. This TCR was sampled from a human donor with aplastic anemia. CDR3 DNA: TGTGCCAGCAGCATAGGGACTAGCAGGACTTTGGAGCAGTACTTC. Translation gives CASSIGTSRTLEQYF.